One sample yielded the 24 T cell receptor beta chains listed below, sequenced in a study of blood T cell repertoires in COVID-19. Profiling relied on immunoSEQ multiplex PCR, and the TCRdb table lists in-frame clones only, not all of them. The profile shows around 250,000 clones, 89% of them singletons. Sequencing used peripheral blood. These receptors came from a middle-aged woman who had recovered from COVID-19.

The genes are TRBV5-5 and TRBJ1-1, with 10 bases aligning to TRBD1. The J segment lost 0 bases and the V segment lost 0 bases, leaving 5 bases of the junction unmatched. Looked up from germline, CDR1 is SGHKS and CDR2 is YYEKEE (reference sequence). The CDR3 consists of 17 residues. This CDR3 is CASSLGQGATMNTEAFF. The DNA of the CDR3 is TGTGCCAGCAGCTTGGGACAGGGGGCCACAATGAACACTGAAGCTTTCTTT.

The chain recombines TRBV5-1 with TRBJ1-4; D might be TRBD1 (6 bases). Germline V gene lookup returns CDR1 SGHRS and CDR2 YFSETQ. This CDR3 comprises 16 residues. Trimming pared 0 bases from V and 11 bases from J, leaving 20 bases between. This CDR3 reads CASSLADESGDWKLFF. The CDR3 DNA reads as TGCGCCAGCAGCTTGGCCGATGAGTCAGGGGATTGGAAACTGTTTTTT.

V usage is TRBV18 and J usage is TRBJ2-1; no reliable D call. The ends were cut back, 4 bases at V and 0 bases at J, with 7 bases in the middle. This CDR3 region has 14 residues. CDR1 KGHSH and CDR2 LQKENI come from the germline V gene. CDR3 region: CASSQESSYNEQFF. CDR3 DNA sequence: TGTGCCAGCTCACAGGAGAGCTCCTACAATGAGCAGTTCTTC.

This clone has only one observation. The gene calls are TRBV9 and TRBJ2-3, with TRBD2 matching 10 bases. The CDR3 contains 14 residues. The V gene end was trimmed by 0 bases and the J gene end by 6 bases; junction bases not matched to a gene: 1. Germline CDR1 and CDR2: SGDLS and YYNGEE. The CDR3 reads CASSVGAGGDTQYF. The CDR3 coding sequence is TGTGCCAGCAGCGTAGGAGCGGGGGGGGATACGCAGTATTTT.

This chain links TRBV9 with TRBJ2-7; 7 nucleotides agree with TRBD2. V trimming: 4 bases; J trimming: 0 bases; junction bases outside the gene matches: 13. CDR1 and CDR2 (germline): SGDLS, YYNGEE. This CDR3 contains 17 residues. In DNA form, the CDR3 reads TGTGCCAGCAGCCCCCAGCCTCCGGGAGGAAGCTCCTACGAGCAGTACTTC. This translates into CASSPQPPGGSSYEQYF.

This clone was detected once. V and J are TRBV27 and TRBJ1-5, with D possibly being TRBD1 (6 bases). This CDR3 is built from 15 residues. Per germline, CDR1 MNHEY and CDR2 SMNVEV (reference sequence). Trimming shortened V by 6 bases and J by 2 bases, and 14 bases separated the two germline ends. Written as DNA, the CDR3 is TGTGCCAGCAGCCCTTTGGGGGCGGGCAATCAGCCCCAGCATTTT. It translates to CASSPLGAGNQPQHF.

CDR3 sequence: CAWSLLSSYNEQFF. DNA for the CDR3: TGTGCCTGGAGTCTTTTGAGCTCCTACAATGAGCAGTTCTTC. The genes are TRBV30 and TRBJ2-1; D gene ambiguous. The CDR3 consists of 14 residues. Germline V CDR1 and CDR2: GTSNPN, SVGIG (reference sequence). V shed 2 bases and J shed 0 bases, with 8 bases lying between them.

This chain connects TRBV7-2 to TRBJ2-5; D gene ambiguous. CDR3 length equals 13 residues. Trimming cost V 4 bases and J 4 bases, with 10 bases left between them. Germline V gene lookup returns CDR1 SGHTA and CDR2 FQGNSA. The CDR3 DNA is TGTGCCAGCAGCTACTCCTGGAGAGAGACCCAGTACTTC. It codes for CASSYSWRETQYF.

The V call is TRBV10-3, the J call TRBJ2-1; D may be TRBD2 (5 bases). This CDR3 has 13 residues. Germline CDR1 ENHRY, CDR2 SYGVKD. The germline V and J ends were trimmed by 0 bases and 8 bases, with 8 bases remaining between them. The CDR3: CAISESGAYEQFF. The CDR3 nucleotides are TGTGCCATCAGTGAGTCGGGAGCCTATGAGCAGTTCTTC.

This chain uses TRBV27 with TRBJ2-7; 7 nucleotides match TRBD2. The junction had 7 bases not matched to a gene; V was cut back by 5 bases and J by 0 bases. Per germline, CDR1 MNHEY and CDR2 SMNVEV (reference sequence). The CDR3 sequence is 15 residues long. The CDR3 region has the DNA TGTGCCAGCAGTCCAGAGCGGGAAAGCTCCTACGAGCAGTACTTC. This codes for CASSPERESSYEQYF.

J is TRBJ2-1 and V is TRBV5-4; a weak D match, TRBD2 (6 bases). The length of the CDR3 is 15 residues. The ends were cut back, 4 bases at V and 9 bases at J, with 20 bases in the middle. CDR1 is SGHNT and CDR2 is YYREEE in the germline V gene (reference sequence). The CDR3 DNA follows: TGTGCCAGCAGCCCCCCCTTAGCGGAGGTGGGTGAGCAGTTCTTC. It encodes CASSPPLAEVGEQFF. The whole variable domain, filled in from reference TRBV5-4 and TRBJ2-1, reads ETGVTQSPTHLIKTRGQQVTLRCSSQSGHNTVSWYQQALGQGPQFIFQYYREEENGRGNFPPRFSGLQFPNYSSELNVNALELDDSALYLCASSPPLAEVGEQFFGPGTRLTVL.

The genes are TRBV24-1 and TRBJ2-2; D gene uncertain. The CDR3 loop spans 16 amino acids. Germline assignment: CDR1 KGHDR and CDR2 SFDVKD. Trimming cost V 0 bases and J 0 bases, with 7 bases left between them. CDR3 nucleotide sequence: TGTGCCACCAGTGATTTGGGCCGTACGAACACCGGGGAGCTGTTTTTT. As protein: CATSDLGRTNTGELFF.

The chain combines TRBV6-5 with TRBJ2-5; the D is unclear. Germline loops: CDR1 MNHEY, CDR2 SVGAGI. The CDR3 has 12 residues. The V and J ends lost 2 bases and 5 bases respectively, with 6 bases between them. The CDR3 loop reads CASSYPGETQYF. The DNA of the CDR3 is TGTGCCAGCAGTTACCCCGGGGAGACCCAGTACTTC.

The chain couples TRBV25-1 to TRBJ1-1; 10 nucleotides agree with TRBD1. CDR1 MGHDK and CDR2 SYGVNS come from the germline V gene. The CDR3 has 13 residues. V trimming: 7 bases; J trimming: 8 bases; junction bases outside the gene matches: 7. This CDR3 is CASTEQDRGEAFF. The CDR3 nucleotides read TGTGCCAGCACCGAACAGGACAGGGGGGAAGCTTTCTTT.

The chain couples TRBV21-1 to TRBJ2-2; the D call of TRBD2 is as the table states it, not checked on the DNA. TRBV21-1 is a listed pseudogene. This CDR3 region has 16 residues. The DNA of the CDR3 is TGTGCCAGCAGCATACTGGGACTGGCGAACACCGGGGAGCTGTTTTTT. Translation: CASSILGLANTGELFF.

This rearrangement joins TRBV19 to TRBJ2-7; D is unclear. Germline V gene lookup returns CDR1 LNHDA and CDR2 SQIVND (reference sequence). The V end was cut by 3 bases, the J end by 2 bases, with 8 bases between. The CDR3 spans 13 residues. The CDR3 DNA sequence: TGTGCCAGTAGTATTGGCGGAACCTACGAGCAGTACTTC. Amino acid sequence: CASSIGGTYEQYF. Filled out from reference TRBV19 and TRBJ2-7, the complete variable domain reads DGGITQSPKYLFRKEGQNVTLSCEQNLNHDAMYWYRQDPGQGLRLIYYSQIVNDFQKGDIAEGYSVSREKKESFPLTVTSAQKNPTAFYLCASSIGGTYEQYFGPGTRLTVT.

The chain couples TRBV3-1 (or the pseudogene TRBV3-2) to TRBJ2-7, with 8 bases that match TRBD1. Looked up from germline, CDR1 is LGHDT and CDR2 is YNNKEL (reference sequence). CDR3 size: 15 residues. Trimming removed 1 base from V and 3 bases from J; junction bases left unmatched: 5. CDR3 nucleotides: TGTGCCAGCAGCCAAGGGACAGGGTCGTTCTACGAGCAGTACTTC. Translated, it gives CASSQGTGSFYEQYF.

The chain combines TRBV15 with TRBJ2-7; 8 bases agree with TRBD2. The CDR3 is 15 amino acids. The germline V gene encodes CDR1 LNHNV and CDR2 YYDKDF (reference sequence). J gave up 0 bases and V 5 bases, and 6 bases lay outside the gene matches. CDR3 nucleotide sequence: TGTGCCACCAGCCGTTCCACTAGCGGCTCCTACGAGCAGTACTTC. Translating it yields CATSRSTSGSYEQYF.

The V gene is TRBV27, the J gene TRBJ1-1; D gene unclear. Germline V lookup: CDR1 MNHEY, CDR2 SMNVEV (reference sequence). Trimming pared 1 base from V and 3 bases from J, leaving 9 bases between. The length of the CDR3 is 14 residues. The CDR3 nucleotides read TGTGCCAGCAGTTTATTACCCGGGTACACTGAAGCTTTCTTT. It codes for CASSLLPGYTEAFF.

Concerning this clone: The sample has other DNA sequences that encode this CDR3 too. This chain connects TRBV27 to TRBJ1-6; D unresolved. Germline loops: CDR1 MNHEY, CDR2 SMNVEV (reference sequence). The germline V and J ends were trimmed by 6 bases and 7 bases, with 7 bases remaining between them. The CDR3 loop spans 12 amino acids. CDR3 residues: CASSFLNSPLHF. Here the CDR3 DNA reads TGTGCCAGCAGCTTCCTCAATTCACCCCTCCACTTT.

This clone showed up just a few times. This chain uses TRBV7-9 with TRBJ2-7, with 13 bases identical to TRBD2. Per the germline V gene, CDR1 is SEHNR and CDR2 is FQNEAQ (reference sequence). The CDR3 runs 16 residues. Trimming took 4 bases from V and 6 from J; bases not matched to a gene: 9. This CDR3 reads CASSSGLAGPLGEQYF. CDR3 sequence (DNA): TGTGCCAGCAGCTCGGGACTAGCGGGACCCTTGGGCGAGCAGTACTTC. The full variable domain, rest sourced from reference TRBV7-9 and TRBJ2-7, is DTGVSQNPRHKITKRGQNVTFRCDPISEHNRLYWYRQTLGQGPEFLTYFQNEAQLEKSRLLSDRFSAERPKGSFSTLEIQRTEQGDSAMYLCASSSGLAGPLGEQYFGPGTRLTVT.

The V gene is TRBV23-1, the J gene TRBJ1-5; tentative D call: TRBD1 (5 bases). TRBV23-1 is an ORF for which the function is uncertain. The V end lost 4 bases, the J end lost 4 bases, and 20 bases lay between the germline ends. This CDR3 has 17 amino acids. This chain's CDR3 is CASSLPPRPGGNQPQHF. The CDR3 DNA reads as TGCGCCAGCAGTCTCCCCCCTCGACCCGGGGGGAATCAGCCCCAGCATTTT.

J is TRBJ2-2 and V is TRBV5-6; D gene ambiguous. Trimming stripped 4 bases from V and 6 bases from J, with 13 bases between. The CDR3 has 14 amino acids. The germline V gene encodes CDR1 SGHDT and CDR2 YYEEEE. The CDR3 spells CASSHPLGAGELFF. In nucleotides, the CDR3 is TGTGCCAGCAGCCACCCGCTAGGCGCCGGGGAGCTGTTTTTT.

V usage is TRBV7-9 and J usage is TRBJ1-1; D gene unclear. The CDR3 extends over 15 amino acids. Germline loops: CDR1 SEHNR, CDR2 FQNEAQ (reference sequence). Trimming pared 1 base from V and 0 bases from J, leaving 9 bases between. The CDR3 region is CASSLVEGMNTEAFF. The CDR3 DNA follows: TGTGCCAGCAGCTTAGTGGAGGGAATGAACACTGAAGCTTTCTTT.